Reported below is one T cell receptor (beta chain). Its target is not known. Isolated RNA was reverse transcribed in full, so expressed TCRB transcripts were sequenced. Assay: immunoSEQ multiplex PCR; the TCRdb copy retains only in-frame clones and omits some. The sample records 600,000 or so clones, 11% to 15% being singletons. This specimen comes from a study of beta chain features in type 1 diabetes. General study points: All four CD4+ subsets of Type 1 diabetes patients contained TCRB CDR3s that were moderately but significantly shorter. VDJ junctions sequenced from type 1 diabetes patients showed fewer insertions and more deletions.

Per the germline V gene, CDR1 is PRHDT and CDR2 is FYEKMQ (reference sequence). V shed 5 bases, J shed 5 bases, and the junction held 15 bases outside the gene matches. The CDR3 consists of 17 residues. The J gene is TRBJ2-7, the V gene TRBV13, with 10 bases aligning to TRBD1. This clonotype was obtained from a man aged 18-30 years with type 1 diabetes. The sample was naive CD4+ T cells from blood. This CDR3 reads CASSIRRDRGRSHEQYF. DNA of the CDR3: TGTGCCAGCAGCATTAGGCGGGACAGGGGTCGGTCCCACGAGCAGTACTTC.